This T cell receptor (beta chain) was profiled in a study of blood T cell repertoires in COVID-19. Study background: Samples came from the United States, Italy and Spain, spanning acute and convalescent COVID-19. Sources were T cells, B-cell-depleted T cells, or PBMCs; the material itself was cDNA or gDNA.

As processed by the authors: The assay estimated nucleated cells by amplifying reference gene primers. Sequencing was performed with immunoSEQ multiplex PCR; in TCRdb, only in-frame clones are kept and a portion is missing. That table is the source of V, J and clone size, and D and trimming were worked out from the DNA. The sample carries roughly 300,000 clones, around four fifths recorded once. The specimen was peripheral blood. The sequence derives from a woman in her forties or fifties who had recovered from COVID-19.

The CDR3 DNA sequence: TGTGCCACCAGTGAAGCTAGCGGAGTCTACGAGCAGTACTTC. It is translated as CATSEASGVYEQYF. This chain links TRBV24-1 with TRBJ2-7; TRBD2 matches 7 bases. CDR1 and CDR2 (germline): KGHDR, SFDVKD. The CDR3 loop spans 14 amino acids. Trimming removed 4 bases from V and 3 bases from J; junction bases left unmatched: 5.